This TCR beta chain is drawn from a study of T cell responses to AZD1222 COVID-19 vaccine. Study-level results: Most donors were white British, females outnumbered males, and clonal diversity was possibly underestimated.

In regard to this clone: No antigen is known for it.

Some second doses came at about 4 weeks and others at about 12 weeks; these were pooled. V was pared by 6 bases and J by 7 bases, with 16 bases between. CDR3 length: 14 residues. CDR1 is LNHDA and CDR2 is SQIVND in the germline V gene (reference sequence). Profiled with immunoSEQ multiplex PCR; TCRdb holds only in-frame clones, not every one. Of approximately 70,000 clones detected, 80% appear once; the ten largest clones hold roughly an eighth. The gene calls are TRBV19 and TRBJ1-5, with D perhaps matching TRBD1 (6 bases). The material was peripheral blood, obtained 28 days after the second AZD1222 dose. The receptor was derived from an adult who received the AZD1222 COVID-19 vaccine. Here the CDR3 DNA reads TGTGCCAGTAGCGATGCAGGGACAAGGCAGCCCCAGCATTTT. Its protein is CASSDAGTRQPQHF.